Here is one T cell receptor beta chain with its context. This sample is drawn from a study of technical replicates of blood from several donors. Clones were sequenced by immunoSEQ multiplex PCR, and TCRdb holds only the in-frame ones, with some missing. Among under 8,500 clones listed, roughly 90% were seen once. The trim removed 0 bases at V and 0 bases at J, leaving 12 bases unmatched. The CDR3 loop spans 18 amino acids. CDR1 and CDR2 (germline): SGHNT, YYREEE (reference sequence). Sequencing was carried out using PBMCs. This receptor was identified in a human donor in good health. The chain links TRBV5-4 to TRBJ2-7, with 7 positions matching TRBD2. CDR3 sequence: CASSLDPSGRSISYEQYF. The CDR3 coding sequence is TGTGCCAGCAGCTTGGATCCTAGCGGAAGGTCCATCTCCTACGAGCAGTACTTC.